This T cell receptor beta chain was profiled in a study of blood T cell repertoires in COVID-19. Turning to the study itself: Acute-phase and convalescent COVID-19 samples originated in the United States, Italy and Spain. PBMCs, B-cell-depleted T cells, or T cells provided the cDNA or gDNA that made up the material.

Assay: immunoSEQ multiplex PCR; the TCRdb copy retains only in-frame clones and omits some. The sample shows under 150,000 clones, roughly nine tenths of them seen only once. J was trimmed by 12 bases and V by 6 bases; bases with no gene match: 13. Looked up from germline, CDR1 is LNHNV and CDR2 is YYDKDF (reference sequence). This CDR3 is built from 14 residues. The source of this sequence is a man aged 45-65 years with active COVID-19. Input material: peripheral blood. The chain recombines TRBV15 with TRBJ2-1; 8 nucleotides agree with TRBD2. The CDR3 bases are TGTGCCACCAGTTCGGGACTAGATTCGGCTGGGCAGTTCTTC. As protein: CATSSGLDSAGQFF.